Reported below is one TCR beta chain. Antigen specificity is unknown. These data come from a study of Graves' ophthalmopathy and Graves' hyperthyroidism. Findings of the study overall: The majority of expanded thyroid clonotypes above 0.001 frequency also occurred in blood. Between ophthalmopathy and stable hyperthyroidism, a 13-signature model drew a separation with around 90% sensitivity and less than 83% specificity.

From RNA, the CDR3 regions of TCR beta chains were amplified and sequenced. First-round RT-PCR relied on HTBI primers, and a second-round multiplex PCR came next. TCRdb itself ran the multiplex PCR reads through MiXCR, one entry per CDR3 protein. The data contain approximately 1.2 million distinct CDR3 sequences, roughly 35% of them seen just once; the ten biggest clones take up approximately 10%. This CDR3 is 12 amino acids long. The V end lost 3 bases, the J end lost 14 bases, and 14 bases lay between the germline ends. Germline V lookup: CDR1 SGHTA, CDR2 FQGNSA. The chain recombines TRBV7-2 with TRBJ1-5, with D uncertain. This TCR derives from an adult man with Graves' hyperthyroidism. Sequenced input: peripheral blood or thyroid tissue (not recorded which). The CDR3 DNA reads TGTGCCAGCAGCTTTGGGCTCTCCTACGAGCATTTT. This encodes CASSFGLSYEHF.